This TCR beta chain comes out of a study of vaccination and CD4 T cells after COVID-19. At the Johns Hopkins FTIC core, DNA taken from cultured CD4+ T cells was sequenced by way of the Oncomine TCR Beta short-read assay. One entry per CDR3 protein results from TCRdb running MiXCR on the PCR reads. The table lists around 3,800 distinct CDR3 sequences, about a sixth of them singletons. V was cut by 6 bases and J by 6 bases, with 11 bases left in between. The CDR3 extends over 13 amino acids. Worth noting for this clonotype: Its antigen is still unknown.

Sample treatment: roughly 10-day PBMC culture with coronavirus spike peptide pools or control peptides (ViraFEST assay). Days 3 and 7 saw half the medium swapped for fresh IL-2 medium. The chain links TRBV12-3 or TRBV12-4 to TRBJ2-2; D is uncertain. The sample comprised CD4+ T cells from blood, cultured in vitro. The sequence was collected from a human donor who had recovered from COVID-19. The CDR3 spells CASRAGPAGELFF. CDR3 DNA: TGTGCCAGCAGGGCCGGACCGGCCGGGGAGCTGTTTTTT.